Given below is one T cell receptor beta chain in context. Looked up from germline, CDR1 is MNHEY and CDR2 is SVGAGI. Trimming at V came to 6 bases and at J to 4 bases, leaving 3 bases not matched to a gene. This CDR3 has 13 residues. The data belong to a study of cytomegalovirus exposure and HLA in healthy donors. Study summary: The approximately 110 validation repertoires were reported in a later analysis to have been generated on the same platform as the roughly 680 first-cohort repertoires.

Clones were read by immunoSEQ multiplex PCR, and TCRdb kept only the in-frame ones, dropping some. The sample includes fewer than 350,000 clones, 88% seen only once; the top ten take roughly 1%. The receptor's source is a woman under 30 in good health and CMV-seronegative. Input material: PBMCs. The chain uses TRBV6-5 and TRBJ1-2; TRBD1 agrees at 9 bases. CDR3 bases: TGTGCCAGCAGAACAGGGGGCATCTATGGCTACACCTTC. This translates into CASRTGGIYGYTF.